The 5 T cell receptor beta chains below come from one sample, sequenced in a study of T cell repertoires in ileal Crohn's disease. The assay was immunoSEQ multiplex PCR, and TCRdb's table has in-frame clones only and misses some. The repertoire holds 8,500 to 13,000 clones, with around 75% as singletons. This sample's time point: neoterminal ileum biopsy at postoperative endoscopy, about 6 months after surgery. The sample taken for sequencing was ileal tissue. The receptors were sampled from an adult with Crohn's disease.

This clone is classed as medium-sized. This chain connects TRBV7-2 to TRBJ2-1; no firm D call. Per the germline V gene, CDR1 is SGHTA and CDR2 is FQGNSA. There are 14 residues in the CDR3. V gave up 6 bases and J gave up 5 bases, with 14 bases separating them. CDR3 loop: CASSRGGGDNEQFF. The CDR3 region has the DNA TGTGCCAGCAGTAGAGGTGGCGGAGACAATGAGCAGTTCTTC.

This CDR3 is CASSPTGLGNSPLHF. The DNA for the CDR3 is TGTGCCAGCAGTCCGACAGGGTTGGGAAATTCACCCCTCCACTTT. The rearrangement uses TRBV27 and TRBJ1-6, with TRBD1 matching 7 bases. CDR1 MNHEY and CDR2 SMNVEV come from the germline V gene (reference sequence). The CDR3 has 15 amino acids. V gave up 5 bases and J gave up 7 bases; unmatched junction bases: 8.

This chain joins TRBV15 and TRBJ1-3; unclear D gene. CDR1 and CDR2 (germline): LNHNV, YYDKDF (reference sequence). V was cut by 0 bases and J by 6 bases, with 3 bases left in between. The CDR3 length is 12 residues. CDR3 sequence: CATSRDLNTIYF. The CDR3 DNA sequence: TGTGCCACCAGCAGAGATCTAAACACCATATATTTT.

The chain couples TRBV2 to TRBJ1-6; D possibly corresponds to TRBD1 (5 bases). Trimming took 8 bases from V and 3 from J, leaving 8 bases between them. The germline gives CDR1 SNHLY, CDR2 FYNNEI. The CDR3 is 13 residues long. The CDR3 protein is CASLDSYNSPLHF. The CDR3 DNA sequence: TGTGCCAGCCTCGACAGCTATAATTCACCCCTCCACTTT.

This clone was seen more than once but under ten times. For the CDR3, the DNA is TGTGCCAGCATTAGACAGGTAGGACCCTACGAGCAGTACTTC. Protein product: CASIRQVGPYEQYF. The V gene is TRBV2, the J gene TRBJ2-7; a possible D gene is TRBD1 (6 bases). V was shortened by 7 bases and J by 2 bases, with 15 bases between the two germline ends. This CDR3 comprises 14 residues. The germline V gene encodes CDR1 SNHLY and CDR2 FYNNEI.